The rows below give T cell receptor beta chains drawn from one sample of a study of control samples from healthy donors and cancer patients. Profiling relied on immunoSEQ multiplex PCR, and the TCRdb table lists in-frame clones only, not all of them. The profile covers about 160,000 clones, with about 90% appearing a single time and 9.5% to 15% taken by the ten largest. Material: blood. These receptors were collected from a man aged 25 to 40 in good health. Each CDR3 is given with its conserved first and last residue. A D gene is named only where the DNA matches it firmly. Clone size, where shown, is once, few, many, or a class for clones that have expanded.

clone size,D gene,J gene,V gene,CDR3 protein,CDR3 DNA
few,TRBD2,TRBJ2-3,TRBV7-2,CASSLTSGGLGTDTQYF,TGTGCCAGCAGCTTGACAAGCGGGGGGCTGGGCACAGATACGCAGTATTTT
-,-,TRBJ2-1,TRBV6-5,CASRLGQFNEQFF,TGTGCCAGCAGGCTAGGACAGTTCAATGAGCAGTTCTTC
-,-,TRBJ2-3,TRBV19,CASTPSGWASGLSTDTQYF,TGTGCCAGTACCCCAAGTGGATGGGCCAGCGGACTCAGCACAGATACGCAGTATTTT
-,TRBD2,TRBJ2-2,TRBV6-8,CASSFAGGETGELFF,TGTGCCAGCAGTTTTGCGGGAGGGGAGACCGGGGAGCTGTTTTTT
-,-,TRBJ2-2,TRBV19,CASSTRSPGELFF,TGTGCCAGTAGTACGAGGAGTCCCGGGGAGCTGTTTTTT
few,-,TRBJ2-2,TRBV5-1,CASSLGGTTGELFF,TGCGCCAGCAGCTTGGGGGGTACGACCGGGGAGCTGTTTTTT
-,-,TRBJ2-3,TRBV24-1,CATSLTGYTDTQYF,TGTGCCACCAGTCTGACGGGATATACAGATACGCAGTATTTT
-,TRBD2,TRBJ2-7,TRBV7-6,CASSSTSGGAYEQYF,TGTGCCAGCAGCTCGACTAGCGGGGGGGCGTACGAGCAGTACTTC
-,TRBD2,TRBJ2-5,TRBV6-2/TRBV6-3,CASSYLAGGRETQYF,TGTGCCAGCAGTTACCTAGCGGGAGGCAGAGAGACCCAGTACTTC
-,-,TRBJ1-1,TRBV23-1,CASSLPGQNAFF,TGCGCCAGCAGCCTTCCAGGACAGAACGCTTTCTTT
-,-,TRBJ1-4,TRBV2,CASSEGRVEEKLFF,TGTGCCAGCAGTGAGGGCAGGGTAGAAGAAAAACTGTTTTTT
-,-,TRBJ2-1,TRBV18,CASSPPSGLPLNEQFF,TGTGCCAGCTCACCACCCTCTGGACTCCCCCTCAATGAGCAGTTCTTC
few,TRBD2,TRBJ2-7,TRBV9,CASSAGSGAAYEQYF,TGTGCCAGCAGCGCGGGCAGCGGGGCTGCGTACGAGCAGTACTTC
-,TRBD1,TRBJ1-6,TRBV6-4,CASSAEGDSLNSPLHF,TGTGCCAGCAGTGCTGAGGGGGACAGCCTTAATTCACCCCTCCACTTT
-,-,TRBJ2-7,TRBV28,CASSFPPHTSQYF,TGTGCCAGCAGTTTCCCTCCTCACACTTCGCAATACTTC
-,-,TRBJ2-2,TRBV15,CATSRRALHVTGELFF,TGTGCCACCAGCCGACGTGCCCTCCACGTGACCGGGGAGCTGTTTTTT
-,-,TRBJ1-2,TRBV19,CASSKWANYGYTF,TGTGCCAGTAGTAAGTGGGCTAACTATGGCTACACCTTC
once,-,TRBJ1-2,TRBV4-2,CASSMGGPDGYTF,TGTGCCAGCAGTATGGGGGGGCCTGATGGCTACACCTTC
-,-,TRBJ2-3,TRBV5-1,CASSFGGRSTDTQYF,TGCGCCAGCAGCTTCGGGGGTAGAAGCACAGATACGCAGTATTTT
few,-,TRBJ1-5,TRBV3-1/TRBV3-2,CASSQGGNQPQHF,TGTGCCAGCAGCCAAGGGGGGAATCAGCCCCAGCATTTT
-,-,TRBJ2-5,TRBV7-9,CASSRQPGTQYF,TGTGCCTCATCAAGGCAGCCGGGGACCCAGTACTTC
once,-,TRBJ2-3,TRBV1,CTSSQDHAGGYRDTQYF,TGCACCAGCAGCCAAGATCATGCGGGGGGCTATCGGGATACGCAGTATTTT
-,TRBD1,TRBJ1-5,TRBV5-6,CASSVRDRGLQPQHF,TGTGCCAGCAGCGTAAGAGACAGGGGGCTTCAGCCCCAGCATTTT
-,-,TRBJ1-4,TRBV6-5,CASSTQGWDEKLFF,TGTGCCAGCAGCACCCAGGGGTGGGACGAAAAACTGTTTTTT
once,-,TRBJ2-1,TRBV9,CASSAQGRKSYNEQFF,TGTGCCAGCAGCGCCCAGGGTCGGAAGTCCTACAATGAGCAGTTCTTC
-,TRBD1,TRBJ1-1,TRBV13,CASSGRQGAWTEAFF,TGTGCCAGCAGCGGGCGACAGGGGGCATGGACTGAAGCTTTCTTT
-,-,TRBJ1-1,TRBV6-6,CASSTTENTEAFF,TGTGCCAGCAGCACGACAGAGAACACTGAAGCTTTCTTT
few,-,TRBJ1-2,TRBV4-1,CASSQVAGTNYGYTF,TGCGCCAGCAGCCAAGTCGCAGGAACTAACTATGGCTACACCTTC
-,-,TRBJ1-1,TRBV14,CASSLESTEAFF,TGTGCCAGCAGTCTAGAGAGCACTGAAGCTTTCTTT
-,TRBD2,TRBJ2-2,TRBV3-1/TRBV3-2,CASSQGTSGGASTGELFF,TGTGCCAGCAGCCAAGGGACTAGCGGGGGGGCCTCCACCGGGGAGCTGTTTTTT
-,-,TRBJ2-7,TRBV12-3/TRBV12-4,CASSLGAYEQYF,TGTGCCAGCAGTTTGGGAGCGTACGAGCAGTACTTC
-,-,TRBJ1-3,TRBV7-8,CASSLAGNTIYF,TGTGCCAGCAGCTTAGCAGGAAACACCATATATTTT
-,TRBD1,TRBJ2-7,TRBV5-1,CASSSVGQGFPYEQYF,TGCGCCAGCAGTTCCGTCGGACAGGGGTTCCCCTACGAGCAGTACTTC
-,-,TRBJ1-2,TRBV28,CASSLSGRGSNGYTF,TGTGCCAGCAGTTTATCGGGGCGGGGTAGTAATGGCTACACCTTC
-,-,TRBJ2-5,TRBV14,CASSQGGRETQYF,TGTGCCAGCAGCCAAGGGGGAAGGGAGACCCAGTACTTC
once,-,TRBJ1-2,TRBV3-1/TRBV3-2,CASSHQGAGYTF,TGTGCCAGCAGCCACCAGGGTGCTGGCTACACCTTC
-,TRBD2,TRBJ2-5,TRBV19,CASSIRRGEETQYF,TGTGCCAGTAGTATAAGGCGGGGGGAAGAGACCCAGTACTTC
few,-,TRBJ1-2,TRBV28,CASSVGNDYGYTF,TGTGCCAGCAGTGTAGGGAACGACTATGGCTACACCTTC
-,-,TRBJ2-6,TRBV2,CASSEEGFSGANVLTF,TGTGCCAGCAGTGAAGAGGGGTTCTCTGGGGCCAACGTCCTGACTTTC
-,TRBD1,TRBJ1-2,TRBV18,CASSPGTGSTHYGYTF,TGTGCCAGCTCACCGGGGACAGGGAGCACCCACTATGGCTACACCTTC
-,-,TRBJ1-2,TRBV25-1,CASEPTSSVGYTF,TGTGCCAGCGAGCCGACAAGCTCGGTGGGCTACACCTTC
once,-,TRBJ2-2,TRBV9,CASARTGQRDGELFF,TGTGCCAGCGCCCGAACGGGGCAGCGCGACGGGGAGCTGTTTTTT
-,-,TRBJ2-3,TRBV25-1,CASSEYRRGVDSTDTQYF,TGTGCCAGCAGTGAATATCGGCGAGGAGTGGATAGCACAGATACGCAGTATTTT
-,TRBD1,TRBJ2-5,TRBV11-3,CASSSRDRGLAETQYF,TGTGCCAGCAGCTCCAGGGACAGGGGTCTAGCGGAGACCCAGTACTTC
-,TRBD1,TRBJ1-2,TRBV28,CASSTRTGGDWPNGYTF,TGTGCCAGCAGTACCCGGACAGGGGGCGACTGGCCGAATGGCTACACCTTC
-,-,TRBJ1-1,TRBV5-1,CASSSRTPRDTEAFF,TGCGCCAGCAGCTCCAGGACCCCTCGGGACACTGAAGCTTTCTTT
-,-,TRBJ2-1,TRBV5-4,CASSLDRVSYNEQFF,TGTGCCAGCAGCTTGGACCGGGTCTCCTACAATGAGCAGTTCTTC
-,TRBD2,TRBJ2-3,TRBV29-1,CSVEWRGRETDTQYF,TGCAGCGTTGAATGGCGCGGGAGAGAAACAGATACGCAGTATTTT
-,-,TRBJ2-5,TRBV5-4,CASSYDMGRETQYF,TGTGCCAGCAGCTACGATATGGGGAGGGAGACCCAGTACTTC
once,-,TRBJ2-3,TRBV6-5,CASSSFRTDTQYF,TGTGCCAGCAGTTCATTTAGGACAGATACGCAGTATTTT
-,TRBD1,TRBJ1-6,TRBV5-1,CASSLGDSYNSPLHF,TGCGCCAGCAGCTTGGGGGACAGCTATAATTCACCCCTCCACTTT
-,-,TRBJ1-2,TRBV7-8,CASSLQDSAYGYTF,TGTGCCAGCAGCCTTCAAGACAGCGCCTATGGCTACACCTTC
once,-,TRBJ2-5,TRBV5-1,CASSLVSRGAETQYF,TGCGCCAGCAGCTTGGTTTCGAGAGGGGCAGAGACCCAGTACTTC